This T cell receptor (beta chain) stems from a study of blood T cell repertoires in COVID-19. Study summary: Sites in the United States, Italy and Spain provided acute and convalescent COVID-19 samples. The cDNA or gDNA used as material had been derived from T cells, B-cell-depleted T cells, or PBMCs.

The CDR3 is 14 amino acids. The V gene lost 4 bases and the J gene lost 6 bases, with 16 bases spanning the gap. Germline V gene data show CDR1 as SQVTM and CDR2 as ANQGSEA. Original analysis: Reference gene primer amplification in the assay estimated nucleated cell counts. The protocol was immunoSEQ multiplex PCR, while the TCRdb copy is restricted to in-frame clones and leaves out a portion. That table supplies the V and J calls and clone size; D and trimming were determined from the DNA. The sample has tens of thousands of clones; 70% to 90% are singletons. The clonotype originates from a woman older than 75 in a cohort sampled during active or convalescent COVID-19. The sample was peripheral blood. The chain links TRBV29-1 to TRBJ2-1, with D perhaps matching TRBD2 (6 bases). The CDR3 region has the DNA TGCAGCGTTGGGGCGGGAACCGGGGGCAATGAGCAGTTCTTC. The encoded protein is CSVGAGTGGNEQFF.